The sequence of this T cell receptor beta chain was determined in a study of blood T cell repertoires in COVID-19. The CDR3 runs 16 residues. Germline CDR1 is SGHNT and CDR2 is YENEEA. V was pared by 3 bases and J by 0 bases, with 7 bases of the junction left unmatched. Clones were sequenced by immunoSEQ multiplex PCR, and TCRdb holds only the in-frame ones, with some missing. The sample holds more than 55,000 clones, over 75% seen once. The sample was peripheral blood. The TCR originated in a woman in her sixties or seventies with COVID-19, enrolled during active disease. This chain uses TRBV11-3 with TRBJ2-7; TRBD2 matches at 8 bases. The CDR3 here is CASSFDRLAFSYEQYF. The CDR3 DNA reads as TGTGCCAGCAGCTTCGACAGACTAGCGTTCTCCTACGAGCAGTACTTC.